The sequence of this T cell receptor beta chain was determined in a study of T cells after yellow fever vaccination. The study made its TCR cDNA through 5'RACE template switching. That step introduced a universal primer site along with UMIs. TCRdb redid the calling of the 5' RACE reads with MiXCR, one entry per CDR3 protein. Of about 310,000 distinct CDR3 sequences listed, more than 3% are singletons. The study's findings and limits: Sorted repertoires could include abundant contaminating clonotypes from bulk cells. Just a small share of clonotypes turned up in the CD4 compartment as well as the CD8 compartment.

Comments on this clonotype: Its matching antigen is unknown. One end of the junction does not line up with germline, which may come from a read error.

The CDR3 is 13 amino acids. CDR1 is SSHAT and CDR2 is FNYEAQ in the germline V gene (reference sequence). The V call is TRBV7-7, the J call TRBJ2-5; D uncertain. The receptor was isolated from a man between 18 and 35 years old who received the YFV17D yellow fever vaccine. The sample here was PBMCs, taken on the day of the yellow fever booster vaccination. In nucleotides, the CDR3 is TGTGCTAGCAGCTTAATACTACAAGAGACCCAGTACTTC. This encodes CASSLILQETQYF.